A single sample is the source of the 9 T cell receptor beta chains below, sequenced in a study of T cell repertoires in cytomegalovirus infection. TCRdb re-derived calls from the reads in MiXCR, one entry per CDR3 protein. The table includes 250,000 to 300,000 distinct CDR3 sequences, over 15% detected once. Sequences were obtained from CD8+ T cells from PBMCs. The receptors here all came from a human donor in good health (CMV status not recorded). Some clones in this sample may be carry-over from other donors' samples.

This clonotype has a count of ten or more. The chain uses TRBV7-8 and TRBJ1-4; D gene ambiguous. V was trimmed by 3 bases and J by 11 bases, leaving 19 bases between them. The CDR3 spans 15 residues. Germline CDR1 is SGHVS and CDR2 is FQNEAQ. CDR3 in amino acids: CASSFGSSDGAKLFF. The CDR3 DNA reads as TGTGCCAGCAGCTTCGGTTCCTCTGACGGAGCGAAACTGTTTTTT.

This clonotype has ten or more counts. The chain employs TRBV7-9 and TRBJ2-7; D remains unclear. Per germline, CDR1 SEHNR and CDR2 FQNEAQ (reference sequence). This CDR3 is built from 12 residues. Trimming took off 5 bases at V and 2 bases at J, with 7 bases between the two ends. CDR3 nucleotides: TGTGCCAGCAGCGCCGGACCCTACGAGCAGTACTTC. It translates to CASSAGPYEQYF.

This clonotype was counted between two and nine times. This chain links TRBV25-1 with TRBJ2-3, with TRBD2 as a possible D gene (7 bases). The CDR3 extends over 19 amino acids. V lost 3 bases and J 2 bases, leaving 24 bases between the germline ends. Germline assignment: CDR1 MGHDK and CDR2 SYGVNS. The CDR3 sequence: CASSDPDQGQGRDTDTQYF. The CDR3 DNA sequence: TGTGCCAGCAGTGATCCCGACCAAGGGCAGGGGAGGGACACAGATACGCAGTATTTT.

The chain recombines TRBV7-8 with TRBJ2-3; D perhaps matches TRBD2 (5 bases). CDR3 length: 17 amino acids. Germline assignment: CDR1 SGHVS and CDR2 FQNEAQ. Trimming pared 5 bases from V and 8 bases from J, leaving 26 bases between. The DNA of the CDR3 is TGTGCCAGCAGCACCCCCCGGGTCGGGGAGTGGGAAGTTACGCAGTATTTT. Its translation is CASSTPRVGEWEVTQYF.

This clonotype was detected a few times. The rearrangement joins TRBV7-6 to TRBJ2-3; 12 bases match TRBD2. Trimming removed 5 bases from V and 5 bases from J; junction bases left unmatched: 17. Per the germline V gene, CDR1 is SGHVS and CDR2 is FNYEAQ. The CDR3 has 19 residues. The CDR3 DNA reads TGTGCCAGCAGCACCGCTAGCGGGGGGGCCCGTGGGATTGTAGATACGCAGTATTTT. Protein product: CASSTASGGARGIVDTQYF.

This clonotype was counted only a few times. The gene calls are TRBV14 and TRBJ2-1; 7 nucleotides line up with TRBD1. Germline V lookup: CDR1 SGHDN, CDR2 FVKESK. CDR3 length: 15 amino acids. Losses at the gene ends were 2 bases for V and 0 bases for J; bases not matched to a gene: 1. Written as DNA, the CDR3 is TGTGCCAGCAGCCAACGGACAGGCTCCTACAATGAGCAGTTCTTC. This sequence encodes CASSQRTGSYNEQFF.

V usage is TRBV28 and J usage is TRBJ2-3; 10 nucleotides match TRBD2. Germline lookup yields CDR1 MDHEN and CDR2 SYDVKM. This CDR3 is 16 amino acids long. V shed 5 bases, J shed 3 bases, and the junction held 8 bases outside the gene matches. The CDR3 DNA sequence: TGTGCCAGCAGTGTTGTAGCGGGGGGTACGACAGATACGCAGTATTTT. It translates to CASSVVAGGTTDTQYF.

This chain uses TRBV7-8 with TRBJ1-1; a possible D gene is TRBD1 (5 bases). Per the germline V gene, CDR1 is SGHVS and CDR2 is FQNEAQ. CDR3 length: 13 amino acids. Trimming shortened V by 5 bases and J by 3 bases, and 10 bases separated the two germline ends. DNA for the CDR3: TGTGCCAGCAGCCCCCTGACAGACACTGAAGCTTTCTTT. It yields the protein CASSPLTDTEAFF. The variable domain in full, with the rest retrieved from reference TRBV7-8 and TRBJ1-1, is GAGVSQSPRYKVAKRGQDVALRCDPISGHVSLFWYQQALGQGPEFLTYFQNEAQLDKSGLPSDRFFAERPEGSVSTLKIQRTQQEDSAVYLCASSPLTDTEAFFGQGTRLTVV.

The chain carries TRBV29-1 and TRBJ2-3; perhaps D is TRBD1 or TRBD2 (5 bases each). Germline loops: CDR1 SQVTM, CDR2 ANQGSEA. This CDR3 spans 13 amino acids. V was cut by 5 bases and J by 2 bases, with 11 bases left in between. The CDR3 region is CSVQGDLTDTQYF. CDR3 DNA: TGCAGCGTTCAAGGGGACCTCACAGATACGCAGTATTTT.